What follows describes a single T cell receptor (beta chain). Its antigen is undetermined. Looked up from germline, CDR1 is MDHEN and CDR2 is SYDVKM. CDR3 length: 12 residues. The germline V and J ends were trimmed by 7 bases and 3 bases, with 6 bases remaining between them. This sample was taken from a study of T cell clones after liver transplantation. Whole-study findings and limits: Graft donor-reactive T cells may have migrated into the graft rather than being deleted.

Libraries were prepared by immunoSEQ multiplex PCR; TCRdb keeps only in-frame clonotypes and omits some of them. The table has roughly 70,000 clones, under 90% seen once; the top ten hold about 0.6%. The chain employs TRBV28 and TRBJ2-2, with D hard to call. The TCR sequence derives from a human donor who received a liver transplant. The input for sequencing was CD4+ T cells from blood, taken before liver transplant. The CDR3 nucleotides are TGTGCCAGCATAAGGGACACCGGGGAGCTGTTTTTT. Its protein is CASIRDTGELFF. The entire variable domain, with the rest obtained from reference TRBV28 and TRBJ2-2, is as follows: DVKVTQSSRYLVKRTGEKVFLECVQDMDHENMFWYRQDPGLGLRLIYFSYDVKMKEKGDIPEGYSVSREKKERFSLILESASTNQTSMYLCASIRDTGELFFGEGSRLTVL.